These 20 T cell receptor beta chains originate from one sample sequenced in a study of cytomegalovirus exposure and HLA in healthy donors. With 60 Vbeta and 13 Jbeta primers, the PCR was carried out. Repertoires were generated with immunoSEQ multiplex PCR, while TCRdb's copy carries only in-frame clones and drops some. Here the sample table reports 38,000 or so clones. The specimen sequenced was PBMCs. The receptor set was obtained from a man aged 30-40 years in good health and CMV-seronegative.

The gene calls are TRBV19 and TRBJ2-7; weak D call: TRBD1 (6 bases). CDR1 LNHDA and CDR2 SQIVND come from the germline V gene (reference sequence). There are 13 residues in the CDR3. V shed 10 bases and J shed 6 bases, with 19 bases lying between them. CDR3 in DNA: TGTGCCACCAGCGGACAGAGGTCGGGCGAGCAGTACTTC. Protein: CATSGQRSGEQYF.

The chain uses TRBV7-9 and TRBJ2-1, with 9 bases matching TRBD2. V lost 5 bases and J lost 2; bases outside the gene matches: 7. The CDR3 is 16 residues long. The germline V gene encodes CDR1 SEHNR and CDR2 FQNEAQ (reference sequence). The CDR3 bases are TGTGCCAGCAGCCCTTTTAGCGGGGGAACCTACAATGAGCAGTTCTTC. It codes for CASSPFSGGTYNEQFF.

The rearrangement joins TRBV11-2 to TRBJ2-1; D remains unclear. The CDR3 is 11 amino acids. From germline, CDR1 is SGHAT and CDR2 FQNNGV. V lost 5 bases and J lost 6, with 5 bases in between. The CDR3 DNA is TGTGCCAGCAGCCTCCCCAATGAGCAGTTCTTC. It codes for CASSLPNEQFF.

The chain combines TRBV7-9 with TRBJ2-1, with D possibly being TRBD2 (5 bases). Germline lookup yields CDR1 SEHNR and CDR2 FQNEAQ (reference sequence). The CDR3 is made up of 14 amino acids. Trimming cost V 1 base and J 6 bases, with 10 bases left between them. CDR3 region: CASSLGELVNEQFF. CDR3 sequence (DNA): TGTGCCAGCAGCTTAGGGGAGCTGGTCAATGAGCAGTTCTTC.

With regard to this clone: This CDR3 is also generated by other DNA sequences in the sample. The chain recombines TRBV15 with TRBJ1-5; 9 bases align to TRBD1. The germline V gene encodes CDR1 LNHNV and CDR2 YYDKDF (reference sequence). The CDR3 covers 14 residues. The V segment lost 3 bases and the J segment 4 bases; nucleotides outside the gene matches: 1. CDR3 sequence reads: CATSRGTGNQPQHF. For the CDR3, the DNA is TGTGCCACCAGCAGGGGGACAGGGAATCAGCCCCAGCATTTT.

V usage is TRBV5-4 and J usage is TRBJ2-5, with a weak D call TRBD1 (6 bases). Germline V gene sequence: CDR1 SGHNT, CDR2 YYREEE (reference sequence). This CDR3 has 18 amino acids. V was trimmed by 0 bases and J by 3 bases, leaving 21 bases between them. The CDR3 coding sequence is TGTGCCAGCAGCTTGGCCCGACAGGCGTCAGGTCTGGAAGAGACCCAGTACTTC. Its protein is CASSLARQASGLEETQYF.

The gene calls are TRBV6-1 and TRBJ1-5; TRBD1 might be the D (5 bases). The CDR3 is 14 amino acids. Germline CDR1 MNHNS, CDR2 SASEGT. The V end lost 3 bases, the J end lost 4 bases, and 10 bases lay between the germline ends. The CDR3 here is CASSDGTPNQPQHF. DNA of the CDR3: TGTGCCAGCAGTGACGGGACTCCGAATCAGCCCCAGCATTTT.

The V gene is TRBV18, the J gene TRBJ2-7; TRBD1 matches 10 bases. This CDR3 comprises 14 residues. With V trimmed by 3 bases and J by 4 bases, 3 bases remained unmatched. Germline V lookup: CDR1 KGHSH, CDR2 LQKENI. CDR3 in DNA: TGTGCCAGCTCACCCGGGACAGGGGTTTACGAGCAGTACTTC. This gives the protein CASSPGTGVYEQYF.

The V and J genes are TRBV4-3 and TRBJ2-2; 8 nucleotides match TRBD1. The CDR3 loop spans 15 amino acids. V dropped 1 base and J dropped 7; count of bases not matched to a gene: 5. Looked up from germline, CDR1 is LGHNA and CDR2 is YSLEER. The CDR3 DNA follows: TGCGCCAGCAGCCAAGGGCAGGGGGCTGGCGGGGAGCTGTTTTTT. Amino acids: CASSQGQGAGGELFF.

This chain links TRBV12-5 with TRBJ1-5; TRBD1 might be the D (5 bases). Trimming removed 6 bases at V and 1 base at J, with 13 bases between. CDR3 size: 15 residues. CDR1 and CDR2 from the germline V gene are LGHNT and FRNRAP. CDR3 nucleotide sequence: TGTGCTAGTGGCCGGGGGTCCTGGAGCAATCAGCCCCAGCATTTT. Its translation is CASGRGSWSNQPQHF.

In the case of this clone: Mismatch with germline at one junction end may stem from a read error. The CDR3 reads CASAPRDRERVYGYTF. CDR3 coding DNA: TGTGCCAGCGCACCCAGGGACAGGGAAAGGGTCTATGGCTACACCTTC. This chain links TRBV18 with TRBJ1-2; 9 nucleotides line up with TRBD1. The CDR3 is 16 amino acids. CDR1 is KGHSH and CDR2 is LQKENI in the germline V gene.

The rearrangement uses TRBV29-1 and TRBJ2-7; no definite D call. CDR1 and CDR2 (germline): SQVTM, ANQGSEA. V lost 4 bases and J 3 bases, leaving 7 bases between the germline ends. The CDR3 length is 11 residues. DNA of the CDR3: TGCAGCGTTGCTAGGAACTACGAGCAGTACTTC. Protein product: CSVARNYEQYF.

The chain links TRBV9 to TRBJ1-4; 11 nucleotides align to TRBD1. The V gene end was trimmed by 0 bases and the J gene end by 4 bases; junction bases not matched to a gene: 11. Germline V CDR1 and CDR2: SGDLS, YYNGEE. The CDR3 totals 19 residues. CDR3 DNA: TGTGCCAGCAGCGTAGTACTCCGGACAGGGGGCGTTGGTAATGAAAAACTGTTTTTT. This translates into CASSVVLRTGGVGNEKLFF.

A remark on this clone: The sample contains more than one DNA sequence encoding this CDR3. The rearrangement uses TRBV7-9 and TRBJ2-3; TRBD2 might be the D (5 bases). Between the trimmed V and J ends, which lost 4 bases and 6 bases, there was a span of 20 bases. The CDR3 covers 16 residues. Germline loops: CDR1 SEHNR, CDR2 FQNEAQ (reference sequence). The CDR3 reads CASSSQLGRTGDTQYF. The CDR3 DNA reads as TGTGCCAGCAGCTCCCAATTGGGGAGAACCGGGGATACGCAGTATTTT.

The chain has TRBV4-3 and TRBJ2-4; 14 bases map to TRBD2. V gave up 0 bases and J gave up 9 bases; unmatched junction bases: 10. The CDR3 extends over 18 amino acids. Germline assignment: CDR1 LGHNA and CDR2 YSLEER. Here the CDR3 reads CASSQDFGLAGGRLIQYF. DNA for the CDR3: TGCGCCAGCAGCCAAGATTTTGGACTAGCGGGGGGACGACTCATTCAGTACTTC.

The J gene is TRBJ1-5, the V gene TRBV9; TRBD1 might be the D (6 bases). The V gene's germline CDR1 is SGDLS and CDR2 YYNGEE. Trimming cost V 1 base and J 4 bases, with 12 bases left between them. This CDR3 spans 15 amino acids. DNA of the CDR3: TGTGCCAGCAGCGTATCGGGACACCGTAATCAGCCCCAGCATTTT. It is translated as CASSVSGHRNQPQHF.

The chain combines TRBV30 with TRBJ2-7; 15 bases fit TRBD2. This CDR3 spans 14 amino acids. Losses at the gene ends were 4 bases for V and 9 bases for J; bases not matched to a gene: 7. Germline CDR1 reads GTSNPN; CDR2 reads SVGIG (reference sequence). The CDR3 DNA reads TGTGCCTGGACCAAGGGACTAGCGGGAGGTGGGCAGTACTTC. It is translated as CAWTKGLAGGGQYF.

V and J are TRBV7-2 and TRBJ1-1; tentative D call: TRBD1 (5 bases). V lost 6 bases to trimming and J lost 4 bases, with 12 bases between them. The CDR3 has 13 amino acids. The germline gives CDR1 SGHTA, CDR2 FQGNSA. The CDR3 reads CASSQGRSTEAFF. CDR3 bases: TGTGCCAGCAGTCAGGGCCGGTCCACTGAAGCTTTCTTT.

This chain joins TRBV28 and TRBJ1-5; unclear D gene. Trimming shortened V by 2 bases and J by 6 bases, and 5 bases separated the two germline ends. The V gene's germline CDR1 is MDHEN and CDR2 SYDVKM. The CDR3 loop spans 12 amino acids. The CDR3 loop reads CASSLVSQPQHF. CDR3 DNA sequence: TGTGCCAGCAGTTTAGTTAGTCAGCCCCAGCATTTT.

The CDR3 nucleotides are TGTGCCAGCAGCTTGGGGCGGGGAACTAATGAAAAACTGTTTTTT. Its translation: CASSLGRGTNEKLFF. The V gene is TRBV5-4, the J gene TRBJ1-4; D is unclear. The germline V gene has CDR1 SGHNT and CDR2 YYREEE (reference sequence). Trimming pared 0 bases from V and 1 base from J, leaving 7 bases between. This CDR3 region has 15 residues.